This passage covers 8 T cell receptor beta chains from one sample sequenced in a study of blood T cell repertoires in COVID-19. Profiling relied on immunoSEQ multiplex PCR, and the TCRdb table lists in-frame clones only, not all of them. The data hold under 200,000 clones, with less than 90% observed a single time. Sequenced material: PBMCs or T cells enriched from blood (not recorded which). These receptors were obtained from a woman aged 45 to 65 who had recovered from COVID-19.

The rearrangement joins TRBV27 to TRBJ1-2; D possibly corresponds to TRBD1 (5 bases). Trimming removed 8 bases from V and 8 bases from J, with 21 bases in between. The CDR3 is 14 amino acids. Germline V lookup: CDR1 MNHEY, CDR2 SMNVEV (reference sequence). The CDR3 loop is CASRLGGFGGGYTF. The DNA of the CDR3 is TGTGCCAGCCGTCTCGGGGGGTTTGGCGGGGGCTACACCTTC.

J is TRBJ1-6 and V is TRBV30, with 8 bases aligning to TRBD1. CDR1 and CDR2 from the germline V gene are GTSNPN and SVGIG (reference sequence). The CDR3 has 11 residues. Germline trimming cut 5 bases from V and 9 bases from J; bases unmatched to any gene: 0. The CDR3 loop is CAWGQGSPLHF. CDR3 nucleotide sequence: TGTGCCTGGGGACAGGGTTCACCCCTCCACTTT.

The chain combines TRBV18 with TRBJ1-5; no clear D. Trimming removed 2 bases at V and 4 bases at J, with 9 bases between. Germline V gene data show CDR1 as KGHSH and CDR2 as LQKENI. There are 14 residues in the CDR3. CDR3 in amino acids: CASSPVQVNQPQHF. In nucleotides, the CDR3 is TGTGCCAGCTCACCAGTCCAGGTAAATCAGCCCCAGCATTTT. The whole variable domain, remainder taken from reference TRBV18 and TRBJ1-5, is NAGVMQNPRHLVRRRGQEARLRCSPMKGHSHVYWYRQLPEEGLKFMVYLQKENIIDESGMPKERFSAEFPKEGPSILRIQQVVRGDSAAYFCASSPVQVNQPQHFGDGTRLSIL.

The table lists this clone with a count of one. The chain employs TRBV5-1 and TRBJ1-4; tentative D call: TRBD1 (6 bases). Trimming removed 0 bases at V and 7 bases at J, with 7 bases between. The CDR3 is 13 amino acids. Per germline, CDR1 SGHRS and CDR2 YFSETQ. The CDR3 protein is CASSLDRAEKLFF. The CDR3 coding sequence is TGCGCCAGCAGCTTGGACAGGGCTGAAAAACTGTTTTTT.

J is TRBJ2-3 and V is TRBV7-2; 14 bases map to TRBD2. Germline lookup yields CDR1 SGHTA and CDR2 FQGNSA. Trimming at V came to 2 bases and at J to 4 bases, leaving 11 bases not matched to a gene. The CDR3 runs 19 residues. CDR3 sequence (DNA): TGTGCCAGCAGCTTACAGGCCGGGACTAGCGGGAGCCGGGCAGATACGCAGTATTTT. Translation: CASSLQAGTSGSRADTQYF.

The rearrangement joins TRBV18 to TRBJ1-2, with 8 nucleotides matching TRBD1. The germline V gene encodes CDR1 KGHSH and CDR2 LQKENI. CDR3 size: 13 residues. Trimming at V came to 3 bases and at J to 8 bases, leaving 5 bases not matched to a gene. The CDR3 bases are TGTGCCAGCTCACCTCTTGGACAGGGCGGCTACACCTTC. The encoded protein is CASSPLGQGGYTF.

The genes are TRBV2 and TRBJ1-1; 12 nucleotides align to TRBD1. This CDR3 is 16 amino acids long. Per the germline V gene, CDR1 is SNHLY and CDR2 is FYNNEI. V shed 7 bases, J shed 3 bases, and the junction held 9 bases outside the gene matches. CDR3 in DNA: TGTGCCAGCACCGAAGGGACAGGGGGCGTTTACACTGAAGCTTTCTTT. Translated: CASTEGTGGVYTEAFF. Supplemented by reference TRBV2 and TRBJ1-1, the full variable domain reads EPEVTQTPSHQVTQMGQEVILRCVPISNHLYFYWYRQILGQKVEFLVSFYNNEISEKSEIFDDQFSVERPDGSNFTLKIRSTKLEDSAMYFCASTEGTGGVYTEAFFGQGTRLTVV.

The J gene is TRBJ2-7, the V gene TRBV21-1; TRBD2 was called by the table and not checked on the DNA. TRBV21-1 is labeled a pseudogene. This CDR3 is built from 9 residues. The DNA for the CDR3 is TGTGCCAATAGACTGAAGCAGTACTTC. Its translation is CANRLKQYF.